A single sample is the source of the 17 T cell receptor beta chains below, sequenced in a study of TIL therapy for anti-PD-1-resistant metastatic lung cancer. Time point reported: pre-treatment sample, taken before nivolumab and TIL therapy. Sequencing used immunoSEQ v3. Libraries were prepared by immunoSEQ multiplex PCR; TCRdb keeps only in-frame clonotypes and omits some of them. The data contain tens of thousands of clones, around 86% of them seen just once; the ten biggest clones take up about 2.5%. Sequences were derived from blood, sampled at baseline. These receptors were obtained from a person between 25 and 80 years old with non-small cell lung cancer.

The chain joins TRBV5-1 to TRBJ2-5, with a weak D call TRBD2 (5 bases). The CDR3 loop spans 16 amino acids. Germline-derived CDR1 and CDR2 are SGHRS and YFSETQ. V was pared by 0 bases and J by 4 bases, with 16 bases between. CDR3 sequence: CASSLDGLSESETQYF. CDR3 nucleotides: TGCGCCAGCAGCTTGGATGGACTTAGTGAGTCAGAGACCCAGTACTTC. The entire variable domain, with the rest obtained from reference TRBV5-1 and TRBJ2-5, is as follows: KAGVTQTPRYLIKTRGQQVTLSCSPISGHRSVSWYQQTPGQGLQFLFEYFSETQRNKGNFPGRFSGRQFSNSRSEMNVSTLELGDSALYLCASSLDGLSESETQYFGPGTRLLVL.

The V and J genes are TRBV15 and TRBJ2-2; no definite D call. This CDR3 has 14 amino acids. V was clipped by 4 bases and J by 6 bases, with 12 bases between them. The germline V gene has CDR1 LNHNV and CDR2 YYDKDF (reference sequence). DNA of the CDR3: TGTGCCACCAGCACCCTCGCTTTAGCCGGGGAGCTGTTTTTT. Encoded protein: CATSTLALAGELFF.

The V and J genes are TRBV19 and TRBJ2-6; D is undetermined. V lost 3 bases and J lost 4, with 13 bases in between. This CDR3 spans 16 amino acids. Looked up from germline, CDR1 is LNHDA and CDR2 is SQIVND (reference sequence). The CDR3 nucleotides are TGTGCCAGTAGTATGAGGACCTCCTCAGGGGCCAACGTCCTGACTTTC. This codes for CASSMRTSSGANVLTF.

This chain joins TRBV6-5 and TRBJ2-7, with 8 bases aligning to TRBD1. This CDR3 has 14 residues. The trim removed 2 bases at V and 5 bases at J, leaving 5 bases unmatched. Germline V lookup: CDR1 MNHEY, CDR2 SVGAGI. The DNA for the CDR3 is TGTGCCAGCAGTTACACGACAGGGGCGCACGAGCAGTACTTC. Protein sequence: CASSYTTGAHEQYF.

The genes are TRBV27 and TRBJ2-7; TRBD1 matches at 7 bases. Germline loops: CDR1 MNHEY, CDR2 SMNVEV (reference sequence). Trimming took 2 bases from V and 0 from J; bases not matched to a gene: 16. This CDR3 has 19 amino acids. The CDR3: CASSLTSPTGNRNSYEQYF. CDR3 sequence (DNA): TGTGCCAGCAGTTTAACCTCACCGACAGGGAATCGAAACTCCTACGAGCAGTACTTC.

V is TRBV19 and J is TRBJ2-3; TRBD1 aligns across 9 bases. V dropped 5 bases and J dropped 5; count of bases not matched to a gene: 5. Germline V gene data show CDR1 as LNHDA and CDR2 as SQIVND (reference sequence). The CDR3 runs to 14 residues. This chain's CDR3 is CASSFSGQGDTQYF. CDR3 nucleotides: TGTGCCAGTAGTTTTTCGGGACAGGGAGATACGCAGTATTTT.

CDR3 nucleotides: TGTGCCTGGAGTGCCGTAGCGGGAGCGGAGACCCAGTACTTC. Translation gives CAWSAVAGAETQYF. V usage is TRBV30 and J usage is TRBJ2-5; 9 bases match TRBD2. Trimming at V came to 1 base and at J to 5 bases, leaving 5 bases not matched to a gene. CDR3 size: 14 residues. Looked up from germline, CDR1 is GTSNPN and CDR2 is SVGIG (reference sequence). The whole variable domain, filled in from reference TRBV30 and TRBJ2-5, reads SQTIHQWPATLVQPVGSPLSLECTVEGTSNPNLYWYRQAAGRGLQLLFYSVGIGQISSEVPQNLSASRPQDRQFILSSKKLLLSDSGFYLCAWSAVAGAETQYFGPGTRLLVL.

The chain couples TRBV10-3 to TRBJ1-4; D gene uncertain. Germline V gene lookup returns CDR1 ENHRY and CDR2 SYGVKD. The CDR3 has 15 residues. The V end was cut by 0 bases, the J end by 3 bases, with 8 bases between. CDR3 in amino acids: CAISESGRANEKLFF. Written as DNA, the CDR3 is TGTGCCATCAGTGAGTCAGGGCGGGCTAATGAAAAACTGTTTTTT.

This chain links TRBV6-5 with TRBJ2-7; the D is unclear. V shed 8 bases and J shed 9 bases, with 17 bases lying between them. CDR1 and CDR2 from the germline V gene are MNHEY and SVGAGI. The CDR3 totals 12 residues. In DNA form, the CDR3 reads TGTGCCAGCGTAGTTACGTCTCCCCCGCAGTACTTC. Translating it yields CASVVTSPPQYF.

The rearrangement joins TRBV4-1 to TRBJ2-7; tentatively, D is TRBD2 (5 bases). Germline V lookup: CDR1 MGHRA, CDR2 YSYEKL. V was trimmed by 3 bases and J by 4 bases, leaving 13 bases between them. This CDR3 comprises 14 residues. In nucleotides, the CDR3 is TGCGCCAGCAGCCATCAAGCGGAGAATTACGAGCAGTACTTC. Its protein product is CASSHQAENYEQYF.

The chain is built from TRBV19 and TRBJ2-1; 12 bases are shared with TRBD2. V shed 1 base, J shed 8 bases, and the junction held 3 bases outside the gene matches. This CDR3 has 15 residues. The germline CDR1 and CDR2 sequences are LNHDA and SQIVND (reference sequence). CDR3 amino acids: CASSIASGGADEQFF. CDR3 coding DNA: TGTGCCAGTAGTATAGCTAGCGGGGGGGCGGATGAGCAGTTCTTC.

The chain joins TRBV19 to TRBJ2-3, with TRBD2 matching over 7 bases. The CDR3 runs to 15 residues. From germline, CDR1 is LNHDA and CDR2 SQIVND (reference sequence). V trimming: 5 bases; J trimming: 4 bases; junction bases outside the gene matches: 9. The CDR3 coding sequence is TGTGCCAGTAGTCCGAAGCGGGGCGAAGCAGATACGCAGTATTTT. This gives the protein CASSPKRGEADTQYF.

CDR3 in amino acids: CASGQSMNTEAFF. CDR3 nucleotide sequence: TGTGCCAGCGGACAGAGCATGAACACTGAAGCTTTCTTT. The chain uses TRBV25-1 and TRBJ1-1, with D perhaps matching TRBD1 (6 bases). The CDR3 loop spans 13 amino acids. CDR1 is MGHDK, CDR2 SYGVNS, per germline. The V gene lost 8 bases and the J gene lost 0 bases, with 10 bases spanning the gap.

This clone was detected a few times. V and J are TRBV6-5 and TRBJ2-1; 7 nucleotides line up with TRBD1. CDR3 length: 13 residues. Germline CDR1 and CDR2: MNHEY and SVGAGI. V shed 6 bases, J shed 8 bases, and the junction held 7 bases outside the gene matches. The CDR3 is CASSLDRDYEQFF. The CDR3 nucleotides are TGTGCCAGCAGCCTTGACAGGGATTATGAGCAGTTCTTC.

This sequence joins TRBV12-5 and TRBJ1-4; 10 nucleotides agree with TRBD1. Looked up from germline, CDR1 is LGHNT and CDR2 is FRNRAP. V dropped 4 bases and J dropped 2; count of bases not matched to a gene: 1. CDR3 size: 15 residues. The CDR3 reads CASGSGQGTNEKLFF. CDR3 nucleotide sequence: TGTGCTAGTGGTTCGGGACAGGGGACTAATGAAAAACTGTTTTTT.

This clone was counted once. V gene TRBV5-1 combines with J gene TRBJ2-5, with D unresolved. The CDR3 is 11 amino acids. V dropped 4 bases and J dropped 1 base, with 2 bases sitting between them. Germline V gene data show CDR1 as SGHRS and CDR2 as YFSETQ. This chain's CDR3 is CASSAQETQYF. The CDR3 coding sequence is TGCGCCAGCAGCGCCCAAGAGACCCAGTACTTC.

The chain couples TRBV5-4 to TRBJ1-1, with a possible D match to TRBD1 (5 bases). Germline CDR1 reads SGHNT; CDR2 reads YYREEE (reference sequence). CDR3 size: 13 residues. V was shortened by 5 bases and J by 11 bases, with 19 bases between the two germline ends. CDR3: CASSLLTAPGAFF. The CDR3 nucleotides are TGTGCCAGCAGTCTCCTTACAGCCCCAGGGGCTTTCTTT.